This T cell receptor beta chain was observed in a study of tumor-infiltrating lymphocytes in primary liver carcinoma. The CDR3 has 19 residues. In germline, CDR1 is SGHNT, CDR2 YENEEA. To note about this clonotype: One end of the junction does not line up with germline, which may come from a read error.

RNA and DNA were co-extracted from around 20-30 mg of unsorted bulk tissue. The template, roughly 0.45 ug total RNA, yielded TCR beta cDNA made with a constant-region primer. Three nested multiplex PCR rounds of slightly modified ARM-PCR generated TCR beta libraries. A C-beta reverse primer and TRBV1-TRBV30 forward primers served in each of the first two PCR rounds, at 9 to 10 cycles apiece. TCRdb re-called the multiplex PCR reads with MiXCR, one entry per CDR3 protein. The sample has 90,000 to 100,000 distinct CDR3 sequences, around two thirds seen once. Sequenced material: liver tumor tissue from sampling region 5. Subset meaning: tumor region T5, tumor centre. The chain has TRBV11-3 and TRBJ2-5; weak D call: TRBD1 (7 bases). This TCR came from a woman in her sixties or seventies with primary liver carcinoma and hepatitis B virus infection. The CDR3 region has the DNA TGTGCAAGCAGCTCCGACAGGGAAACTAGCAGTTTAACCGGAGAGACCCAGTACTTC. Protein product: CASSSDRETSSLTGETQYF.